This T cell receptor beta chain was recorded in a study of blood T cell repertoires in COVID-19 (TCRdb year 2020). Regarding the complete study: Samples covering the acute and convalescent phases of COVID-19 were provided by collaborators in the United States, Italy and Spain. The prospective study material was composed of cDNA or gDNA derived from T cells, B-cell-depleted T cells, or PBMCs. The dataset comprised deeply sampled blood TCRbeta repertoires from subjects exposed to, actively infected with, or recovered from COVID-19. A freely available public database, intended as a resource for researchers studying the immune response to SARS-CoV-2, is where the repertoires were released. Samples came from the ongoing ImmuneRACE study (first 160 participants) plus 1,254 subjects from 6 global collaborators. Sample metadata almost always included a de-identified subject ID, COVID-19 status, age in years and sex. HLA class I and class II types, where available, came from metadata supplied by the sample provider rather than from assay-based typing. The paper's findings and limits, for the study overall: How much clinical and demographic metadata was included differed by source and by participant, and the metadata was provided uncurated.

A second Seattle source provided samples from volunteer blood donors who had recovered from COVID-19. Whole blood was collected in K2EDTA tubes by collaborating institutions according to the institutions' own protocols. For TCRbeta analysis, collaborators shipped samples as frozen whole blood, isolated PBMCs, or DNA extracted from either of those sample types. Comment on this clone: The specificity of this receptor is unknown. It has no much larger one-base neighbor in the sample; base qualities were not kept.

The CDR3 runs 17 residues from the cysteine to the phenylalanine. Here the CDR3 DNA is all that survives: 51 bases in frame from base 1. V and J are trimmed by 5 bases and 4 bases, and the gene matches miss 14 bases of the junction. CDR1 SNHLY and CDR2 FYNNEI are derived from the germline V gene. TCRbeta CDR3 regions were amplified from genomic DNA using the immunoSEQ Assay, a bias-controlled multiplex PCR. From the authors' description of their analysis: The number of nucleated cells in each sample was estimated from the amplification of reference gene primers within the assay. To quantify the absolute abundance of each unique TCRbeta CDR3 rearrangement, sequence reads were collapsed and filtered. For each sample, productive Simpson clonality was calculated by taking the square root of Simpson's diversity index across productive rearrangements. TCRdb's version of the immuneACCESS table is confined to in-frame rearrangements and falls short of the full clone set. An unresolved V gene accounts for under half of the shortfall where checked; the remainder is of unknown origin. The D gene and trimming were derived from the DNA, and the V and J assignments and clone size from that table. This sample gives under 300,000 clones in total; around nine tenths of them show up just once. The ten largest account for less than 1% of the sample.

This receptor chain uses TRBV2 and TRBJ1-1; a stretch of 9 junction bases matches TRBD1. Specimen: peripheral blood. This clonotype was obtained from a woman aged 40 to 50 who had recovered from COVID-19. The CDR3 is CASSSPGTGIVSTEAFF. The DNA reads as follows: TGTGCCAGCAGTTCACCCGGGACAGGGATTGTCAGCACTGAAGCTTTCTTT.